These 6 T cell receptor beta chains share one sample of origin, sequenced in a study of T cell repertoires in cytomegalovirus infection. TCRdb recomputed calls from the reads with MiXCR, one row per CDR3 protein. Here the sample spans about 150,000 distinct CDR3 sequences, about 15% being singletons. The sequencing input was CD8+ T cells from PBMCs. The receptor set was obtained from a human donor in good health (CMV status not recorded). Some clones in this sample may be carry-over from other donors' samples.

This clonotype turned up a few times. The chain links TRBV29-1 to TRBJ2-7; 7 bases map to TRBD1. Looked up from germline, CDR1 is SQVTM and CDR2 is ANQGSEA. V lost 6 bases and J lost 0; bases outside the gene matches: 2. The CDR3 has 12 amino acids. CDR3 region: CSVGDSSYEQYF. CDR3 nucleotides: TGCAGCGTCGGGGACAGCTCCTACGAGCAGTACTTC.

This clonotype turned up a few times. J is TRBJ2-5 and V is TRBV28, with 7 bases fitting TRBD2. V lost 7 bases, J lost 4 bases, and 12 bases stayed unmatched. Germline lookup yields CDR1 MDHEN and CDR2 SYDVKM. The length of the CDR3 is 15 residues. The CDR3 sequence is CASIREGRERETQYF. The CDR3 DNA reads TGTGCCAGCATTAGGGAGGGCCGGGAGAGAGAGACCCAGTACTTC.

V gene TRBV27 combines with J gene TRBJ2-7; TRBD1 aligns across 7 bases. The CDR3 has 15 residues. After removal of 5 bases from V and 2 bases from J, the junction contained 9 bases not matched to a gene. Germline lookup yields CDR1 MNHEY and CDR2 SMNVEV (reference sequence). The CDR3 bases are TGTGCCAGCAGTCCCGCGGACAGGACCACCTACGAGCAGTACTTC. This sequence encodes CASSPADRTTYEQYF.

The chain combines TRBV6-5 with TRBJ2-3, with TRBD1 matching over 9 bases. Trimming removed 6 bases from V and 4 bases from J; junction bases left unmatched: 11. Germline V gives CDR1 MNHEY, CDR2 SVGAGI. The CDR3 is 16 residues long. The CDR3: CASSSGTGMVSDTQYF. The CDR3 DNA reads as TGTGCCAGCAGCTCCGGGACAGGGATGGTTTCAGATACGCAGTATTTT.

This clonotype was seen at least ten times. The CDR3 region has the DNA TGTGCCAGCAGCGGCAGGGTAGCTGAGCAGTTCTTC. This encodes CASSGRVAEQFF. The V gene is TRBV7-8, the J gene TRBJ2-1, with D maybe TRBD1 (5 bases). Germline loops: CDR1 SGHVS, CDR2 FQNEAQ. V was clipped by 5 bases and J by 9 bases, with 11 bases between them. This CDR3 has 12 amino acids.

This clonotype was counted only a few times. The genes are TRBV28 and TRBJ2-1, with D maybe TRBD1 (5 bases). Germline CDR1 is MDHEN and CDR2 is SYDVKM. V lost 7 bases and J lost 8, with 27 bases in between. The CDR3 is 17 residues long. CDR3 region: CASTGGATVTTMDEQFF. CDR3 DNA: TGTGCCAGCACAGGTGGGGCTACGGTCACCACAATGGATGAGCAGTTCTTC.